These T cell receptor beta chains were read from a single sample in a study of radiation and T cells in renal cell carcinoma. Repertoires were generated with immunoSEQ multiplex PCR, while TCRdb's copy carries only in-frame clones and drops some. Of 87,000 or so clones in the sample, 86% were seen once. The material sequenced was blood, taken from a patient whose treatment included radiotherapy and nephrectomy. Source of these receptors: a man aged 45 to 65 with renal cell carcinoma. CDR3s include the opening cysteine and the closing phenylalanine or tryptophan.

v_gene | CDR3aa
TRBV5-4 | CASRTSGGSTDTQYF
TRBV29-1 | CSVVLQETQYF
TRBV1 | CTSSQDLTQYF
TRBV19 | CASSIDPPWGASSDTQYF
TRBV29-1 | CSVWVDPQQFF
TRBV7-9 | CASSPVPNEQFF
TRBV18 | CASSPGTSGNPYEQYF
TRBV16 | CASSQEGQGAAGYTF
TRBV6-1 | CASTVSMNTEAFF
TRBV2 | CASTGDRVGSDTQYF
TRBV5-5 | CASSLGWGNEKLFF
TRBV19 | CASSGTRQETQYF
TRBV5-1 | CASSRDFTYNEQFF
TRBV7-9 | CASSLTAGGANVLTF
TRBV4-3 | CASSQAHRGGNQPQHF
TRBV15 | CATAPPLAGGSGETQYF
TRBV7-8 | CASSLRVWDGYTF
TRBV23-1 | CASSQGPGPIFYEQYF
TRBV28 | CASSLGGTRLDTQYF
TRBV2 | CASSEGLDEQYF
TRBV5-1 | CASSFPGLVDNEQFF
TRBV6-5 | CASSDRGGETQYF
TRBV28 | CASSPQPSAAYGYTF
TRBV27 | CASSLWGQSTDTQYF
TRBV18 | CASSSINEKLFF
TRBV7-9 | CASSSVAAASFEGYTF
TRBV6-5 | CASSYGGWQYF
TRBV6-5 | CASSYSWAVGNTIYF
TRBV29-1 | CSVEETSQYF
TRBV18 | CASSPGREERYTF
TRBV19 | CASSTPSGRAGEQFF
TRBV9 | CASSVAGGSTDTQYF
TRBV5-4 | CASSLVGELEAFF